The present entry profiles one T cell receptor beta chain with its context. Germline lookup yields CDR1 MNHNS and CDR2 SASEGT. The length of the CDR3 is 15 residues. J lost 0 bases, V lost 6 bases, and 3 bases had no gene match. These data originate in a study of cytotoxic CD8 clonotypes in ibrutinib-treated CLL. Clones were sequenced by immunoSEQ multiplex PCR, and TCRdb holds only the in-frame ones, with some missing. Here the sample spans 150,000 or so clones, around 80% being singletons. The material sequenced was PBMCs, taken after 36 months of ibrutinib treatment. The V gene is TRBV6-1, the J gene TRBJ1-5, with 9 nucleotides matching TRBD1. The TCR originated in a human donor with chronic lymphocytic leukemia. The CDR3 here is CASRGTGYSNQPQHF. The CDR3, as DNA: TGTGCCAGCAGGGGGACAGGGTATAGCAATCAGCCCCAGCATTTT.